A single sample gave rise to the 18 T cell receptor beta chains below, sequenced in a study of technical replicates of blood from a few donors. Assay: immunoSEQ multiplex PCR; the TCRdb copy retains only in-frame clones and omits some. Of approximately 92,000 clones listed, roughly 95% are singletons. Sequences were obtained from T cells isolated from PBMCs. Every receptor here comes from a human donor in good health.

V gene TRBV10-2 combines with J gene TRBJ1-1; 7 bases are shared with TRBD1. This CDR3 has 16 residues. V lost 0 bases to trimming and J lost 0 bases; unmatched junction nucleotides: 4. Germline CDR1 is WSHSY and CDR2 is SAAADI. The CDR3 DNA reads TGCGCCAGCAGTGAGTCGAACAGGGGCATGAACACTGAAGCTTTCTTT. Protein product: CASSESNRGMNTEAFF.

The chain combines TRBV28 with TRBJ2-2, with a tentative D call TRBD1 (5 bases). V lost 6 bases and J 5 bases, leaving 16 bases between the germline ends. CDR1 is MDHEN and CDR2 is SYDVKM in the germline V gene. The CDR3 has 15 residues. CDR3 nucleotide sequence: TGTGCCAGCAGCTCGACAGAGAAAAGTACCGGGGAGCTGTTTTTT. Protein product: CASSSTEKSTGELFF.

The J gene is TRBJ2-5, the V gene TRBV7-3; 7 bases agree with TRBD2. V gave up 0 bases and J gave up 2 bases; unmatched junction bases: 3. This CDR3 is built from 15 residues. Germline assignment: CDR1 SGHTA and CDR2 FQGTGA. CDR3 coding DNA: TGTGCCAGCAGCTTAACTAGCGGGCTGCAAGAGACCCAGTACTTC. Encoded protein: CASSLTSGLQETQYF.

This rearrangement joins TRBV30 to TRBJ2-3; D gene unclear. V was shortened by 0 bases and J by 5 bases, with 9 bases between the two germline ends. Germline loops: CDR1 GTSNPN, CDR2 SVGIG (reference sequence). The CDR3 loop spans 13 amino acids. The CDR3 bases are TGTGCCTGGAGTGTAAGCGCCAGAGATACGCAGTATTTT. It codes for CAWSVSARDTQYF.

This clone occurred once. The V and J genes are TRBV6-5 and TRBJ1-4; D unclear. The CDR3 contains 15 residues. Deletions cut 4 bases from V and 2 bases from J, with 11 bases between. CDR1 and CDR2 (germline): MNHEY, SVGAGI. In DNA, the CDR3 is TGTGCCAGCAGTTTCATGATGAGTACTAATGAAAAACTGTTTTTT. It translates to CASSFMMSTNEKLFF.

CDR3 nucleotide sequence: TGTGCTAGTGGTCCCCCCCCATCTGCTAGCGGGAGGTATGAGACCCAGTACTTC. Amino acid sequence: CASGPPPSASGRYETQYF. The chain is built from TRBV12-5 and TRBJ2-5, with 11 bases lining up with TRBD2. The germline V gene has CDR1 LGHNT and CDR2 FRNRAP. Losses at the gene ends were 5 bases for V and 5 bases for J; bases not matched to a gene: 16. The length of the CDR3 is 18 residues. Filled out from reference TRBV12-5 and TRBJ2-5, the complete variable domain reads DARVTQTPRHKVTEMGQEVTMRCQPILGHNTVFWYRQTMMQGLELLAYFRNRAPLDDSGMPKDRFSAEMPDATLATLKIQPSEPRDSAVYFCASGPPPSASGRYETQYFGPGTRLLVL.

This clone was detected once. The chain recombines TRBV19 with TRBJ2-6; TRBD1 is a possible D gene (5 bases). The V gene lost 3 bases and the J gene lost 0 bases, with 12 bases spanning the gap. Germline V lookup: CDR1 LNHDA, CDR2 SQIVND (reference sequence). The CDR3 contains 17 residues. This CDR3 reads CASSMTVDFSGANVLTF. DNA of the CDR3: TGTGCCAGTAGTATGACAGTCGACTTCTCTGGGGCCAACGTCCTGACTTTC. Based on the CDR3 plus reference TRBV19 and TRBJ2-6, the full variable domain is DGGITQSPKYLFRKEGQNVTLSCEQNLNHDAMYWYRQDPGQGLRLIYYSQIVNDFQKGDIAEGYSVSREKKESFPLTVTSAQKNPTAFYLCASSMTVDFSGANVLTFGAGSRLTVL.

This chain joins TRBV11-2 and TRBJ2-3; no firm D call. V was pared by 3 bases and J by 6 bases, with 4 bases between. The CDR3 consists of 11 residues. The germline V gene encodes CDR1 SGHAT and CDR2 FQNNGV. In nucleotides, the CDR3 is TGTGCCAGCAGCTTTTCTGATACGCAGTATTTT. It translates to CASSFSDTQYF.

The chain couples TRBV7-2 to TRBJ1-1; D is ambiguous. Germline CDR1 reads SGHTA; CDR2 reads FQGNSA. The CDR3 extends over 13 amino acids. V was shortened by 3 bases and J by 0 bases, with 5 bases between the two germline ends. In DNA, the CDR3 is TGTGCCAGCAGCTTGCACTTGAACACTGAAGCTTTCTTT. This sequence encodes CASSLHLNTEAFF.

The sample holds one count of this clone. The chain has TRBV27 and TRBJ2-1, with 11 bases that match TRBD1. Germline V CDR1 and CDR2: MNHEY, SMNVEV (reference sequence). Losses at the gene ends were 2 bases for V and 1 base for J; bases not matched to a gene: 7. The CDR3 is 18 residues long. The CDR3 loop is CASSLRTGGPISYNEQFF. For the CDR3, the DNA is TGTGCCAGCAGTTTAAGGACAGGGGGCCCTATATCCTACAATGAGCAGTTCTTC.

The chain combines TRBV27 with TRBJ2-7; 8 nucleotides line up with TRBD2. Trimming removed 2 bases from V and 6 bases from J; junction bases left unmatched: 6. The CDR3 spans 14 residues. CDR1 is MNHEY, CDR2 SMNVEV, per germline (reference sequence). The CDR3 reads CASSLISGTLEQYF. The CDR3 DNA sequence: TGTGCCAGCAGTTTAATTAGCGGGACGCTCGAGCAGTACTTC.

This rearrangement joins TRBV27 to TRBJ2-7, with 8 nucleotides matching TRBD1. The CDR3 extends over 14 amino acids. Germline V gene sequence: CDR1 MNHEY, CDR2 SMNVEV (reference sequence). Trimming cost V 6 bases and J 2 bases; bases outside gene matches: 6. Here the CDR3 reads CASSPDRAAYEQYF. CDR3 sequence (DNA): TGTGCCAGCAGCCCGGACAGGGCCGCCTACGAGCAGTACTTC.

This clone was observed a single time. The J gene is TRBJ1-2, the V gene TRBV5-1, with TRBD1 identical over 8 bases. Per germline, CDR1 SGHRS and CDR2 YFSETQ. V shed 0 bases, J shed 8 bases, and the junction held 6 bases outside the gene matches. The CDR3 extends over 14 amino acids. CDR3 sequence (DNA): TGCGCCAGCAGCTTGGCGCAGGGGGCGGGAGGCTACACCTTC. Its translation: CASSLAQGAGGYTF.

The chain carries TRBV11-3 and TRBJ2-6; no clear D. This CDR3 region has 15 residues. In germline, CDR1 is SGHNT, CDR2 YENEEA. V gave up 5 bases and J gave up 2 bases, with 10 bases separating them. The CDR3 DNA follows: TGTGCCAGCAGCAGAGGCGTGGCTGGGGCCAACGTCCTGACTTTC. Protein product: CASSRGVAGANVLTF. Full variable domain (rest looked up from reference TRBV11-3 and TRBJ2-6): EAGVVQSPRYKIIEKKQPVAFWCNPISGHNTLYWYLQNLGQGPELLIRYENEEAVDDSQLPKDRFSAERLKGVDSTLKIQPAELGDSAVYLCASSRGVAGANVLTFGAGSRLTVL.

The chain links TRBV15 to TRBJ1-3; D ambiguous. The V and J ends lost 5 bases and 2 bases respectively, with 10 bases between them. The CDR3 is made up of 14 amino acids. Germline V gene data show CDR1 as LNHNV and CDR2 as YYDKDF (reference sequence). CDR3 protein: CATSVDIAGNTIYF. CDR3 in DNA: TGTGCCACCAGCGTAGACATAGCTGGAAACACCATATATTTT.

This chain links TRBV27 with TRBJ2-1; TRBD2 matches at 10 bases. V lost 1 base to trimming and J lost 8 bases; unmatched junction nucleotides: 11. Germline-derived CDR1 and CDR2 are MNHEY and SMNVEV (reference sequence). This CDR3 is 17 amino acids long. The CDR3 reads CASSLLNSASGSYEQFF. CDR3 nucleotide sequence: TGTGCCAGCAGTTTATTGAATTCGGCTAGCGGGAGCTATGAGCAGTTCTTC.

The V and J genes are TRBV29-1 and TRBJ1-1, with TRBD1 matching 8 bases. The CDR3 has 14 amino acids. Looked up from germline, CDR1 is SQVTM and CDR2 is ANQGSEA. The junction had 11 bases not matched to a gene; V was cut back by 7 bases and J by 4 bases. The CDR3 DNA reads TGCAGCGCGTCTAAACAGGGGACAGGCACTGAAGCTTTCTTT. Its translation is CSASKQGTGTEAFF.

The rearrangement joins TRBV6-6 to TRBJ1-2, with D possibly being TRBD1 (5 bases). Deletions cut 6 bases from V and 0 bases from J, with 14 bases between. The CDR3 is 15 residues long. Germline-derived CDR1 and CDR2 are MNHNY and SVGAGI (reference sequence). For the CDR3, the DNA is TGTGCCAGCAGCACCAGTGCGGACACTAACTATGGCTACACCTTC. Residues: CASSTSADTNYGYTF.